This T cell receptor (beta chain) was retrieved from a study of CD8+ T cells in alopecia areata. V was pared by 4 bases and J by 5 bases, with 9 bases of the junction left unmatched. The V gene's germline CDR1 is SQVTM and CDR2 ANQGSEA. The CDR3 runs to 14 residues. Lesional scalp tissue (obtained by punch biopsy) and peripheral blood were collected from alopecia areata patients. Researchers picked out CD4+ and CD8+ T cells from PBMCs by sorting. In each case, RNA was isolated and then reverse transcribed into cDNA as the sequencing template. The data were produced by immunoSEQ multiplex PCR, yet TCRdb's version contains in-frame clones alone and is incomplete. This sample has around 80,000 clones, with just over 50% found just once.

This sequence originates from a human donor with alopecia areata. The V call is TRBV29-1, the J call TRBJ2-5; 8 bases map to TRBD2. The sequenced material came from NKG2D-high CD8+ T cells sorted from blood. The CDR3 DNA reads as TGCAGCGTTGTGCCCGGGTCTAGCGGGGAGACCCAGTACTTC. As protein: CSVVPGSSGETQYF.